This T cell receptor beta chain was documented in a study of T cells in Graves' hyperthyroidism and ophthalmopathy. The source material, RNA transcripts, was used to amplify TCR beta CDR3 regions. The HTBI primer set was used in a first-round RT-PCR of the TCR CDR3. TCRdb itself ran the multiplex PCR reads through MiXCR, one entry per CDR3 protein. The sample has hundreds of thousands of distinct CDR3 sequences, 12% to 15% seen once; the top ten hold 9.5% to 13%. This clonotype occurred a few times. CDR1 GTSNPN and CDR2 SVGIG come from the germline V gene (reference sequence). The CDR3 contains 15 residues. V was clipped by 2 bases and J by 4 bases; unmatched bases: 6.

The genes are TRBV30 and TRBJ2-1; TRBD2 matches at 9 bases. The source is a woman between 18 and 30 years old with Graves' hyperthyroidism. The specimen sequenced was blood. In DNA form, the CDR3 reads TGTGCCTGGAGTCATAGCGGGAGACCTTACAATGAGCAGTTCTTC. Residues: CAWSHSGRPYNEQFF.